The 18 T cell receptor beta chains below come from one sample, sequenced in a study of identical twins. A single record per CDR3 protein comes from TCRdb applying MiXCR to the 5' RACE reads. The sample shows approximately 1.8 million distinct CDR3 sequences, roughly 35% of them seen only once. Sequenced sample: cord blood. The receptors here all came from a newborn girl in good health.

A word on this clonotype: Relative to the germline gene, one junction end is altered; a read error may explain this. The chain combines TRBV5-8 with TRBJ2-1; no reliable D call. The CDR3 loop spans 14 amino acids. CDR1 is SGHTS and CDR2 is YDEGEE in the germline V gene. The CDR3 sequence: CAGSLGSSYNEQFF. CDR3 coding DNA: TGTGCCGGCAGCTTGGGCAGCTCCTACAATGAGCAGTTCTTC.

This sequence joins TRBV14 and TRBJ2-5; 8 positions agree with TRBD2. The V gene's germline CDR1 is SGHDN and CDR2 FVKESK. V lost 4 bases and J lost 11; bases outside the gene matches: 15. This CDR3 spans 15 amino acids. In DNA, the CDR3 is TGTGCCAGCAGCCCACTAGCGGCCGCCTACAATGAGCAGTACTTC. It yields the protein CASSPLAAAYNEQYF.

The chain carries TRBV18 and TRBJ2-4; 8 bases align to TRBD1. The CDR3 contains 14 residues. Germline loops: CDR1 KGHSH, CDR2 LQKENI. The V segment lost 5 bases and the J segment 13 bases; nucleotides outside the gene matches: 13. The CDR3 bases are TGTGCCAGCTCATCCCGGGACAGGTGGGAGGAGCAGTACTTC. It codes for CASSSRDRWEEQYF. The variable domain in full, with the rest retrieved from reference TRBV18 and TRBJ2-4, is NAGVMQNPRHLVRRRGQEARLRCSPMKGHSHVYWYRQLPEEGLKFMVYLQKENIIDESGMPKERFSAEFPKEGPSILRIQQVVRGDSAAYFCASSSRDRWEEQYFGAGTRLSVL.

The V call is TRBV3-1, the J call TRBJ1-4; D is possibly TRBD1 (6 bases). The CDR3 length is 14 residues. Trimming left V 3 bases short and J 8 bases short, with 13 bases between. CDR1 and CDR2 from the germline V gene are LGHDT and YNNKEL (reference sequence). The CDR3 is CASSHEAGGEKLFF. The CDR3 coding sequence is TGTGCCAGCAGCCATGAGGCGGGGGGCGAAAAACTGTTTTTT.

This chain uses TRBV4-1 with TRBJ2-1; 10 bases agree with TRBD1. CDR1 is MGHRA and CDR2 is YSYEKL in the germline V gene. The CDR3 extends over 16 amino acids. Losses at the gene ends were 4 bases for V and 5 bases for J; bases not matched to a gene: 8. The CDR3 DNA follows: TGCGCCAGCAGCCGAATGACAGGGGGCCGTAACAATGAGCAGTTCTTC. Its protein is CASSRMTGGRNNEQFF.

The V and J genes are TRBV28 and TRBJ2-7, with TRBD2 matching over 7 bases. The germline V gene has CDR1 MDHEN and CDR2 SYDVKM. V lost 2 bases, J lost 6 bases, and 10 bases stayed unmatched. This CDR3 is built from 15 residues. The CDR3 DNA is TGTGCCAGCAGTTTACCGACTAGCAGAACGTCCGAGCAGTACTTC. This gives the protein CASSLPTSRTSEQYF.

The chain is built from TRBV20-1 and TRBJ1-2; D uncertain. There are 11 residues in the CDR3. The germline V gene encodes CDR1 DFQATT and CDR2 SNEGSKA (reference sequence). V was cut by 4 bases and J by 3 bases, with 6 bases left in between. This CDR3 is CSAIVHYGYTF. DNA of the CDR3: TGCAGTGCTATAGTTCACTATGGCTACACCTTC.

V and J are TRBV20-1 and TRBJ1-1, with 7 bases identical to TRBD1. V lost 5 bases and J lost 2; bases outside the gene matches: 5. There are 13 residues in the CDR3. Germline CDR1 and CDR2: DFQATT and SNEGSKA (reference sequence). The CDR3 DNA reads TGCAGTGCTCGGGACAGTAGCAACACTGAAGCTTTCTTT. It codes for CSARDSSNTEAFF.

In its sample, this clonotype was seen once. V gene TRBV28 combines with J gene TRBJ1-5, with D tentatively TRBD1 (6 bases). CDR3 size: 16 residues. Germline V gives CDR1 MDHEN, CDR2 SYDVKM. The ends were cut back, 4 bases at V and 2 bases at J, with 15 bases in the middle. CDR3 DNA: TGTGCCAGCAGTTCTATACTCTGGACAGGCAATCAGCCCCAGCATTTT. Protein: CASSSILWTGNQPQHF.

The chain carries TRBV20-1 and TRBJ1-6, with TRBD1 identical over 7 bases. The germline gives CDR1 DFQATT, CDR2 SNEGSKA (reference sequence). The J segment lost 2 bases and the V segment lost 1 base, leaving 5 bases of the junction unmatched. The CDR3 length is 16 residues. CDR3 sequence: CSARVGQGAYNSPLHF. The CDR3 bases are TGCAGTGCTAGAGTAGGGCAGGGGGCCTATAATTCACCCCTCCACTTT.

This clonotype was seen only a few times. This chain links TRBV7-2 with TRBJ2-4, with D hard to call. The CDR3 sequence is 15 residues long. V was trimmed by 7 bases and J by 0 bases, leaving 13 bases between them. Per germline, CDR1 SGHTA and CDR2 FQGNSA. The CDR3 sequence is CASTKNGLAKNIQYF. DNA for the CDR3: TGTGCCAGCACCAAAAACGGTCTAGCCAAAAACATTCAGTACTTC.

This clonotype was counted only a few times. Here the CDR3 reads CSARDARDRLYGYTF. The CDR3 DNA reads as TGCAGTGCTAGAGATGCCCGGGACAGGCTGTATGGCTACACCTTC. The rearrangement links TRBV20-1 to TRBJ1-2; 8 nucleotides match TRBD1. This CDR3 is 15 amino acids long. Per the germline V gene, CDR1 is DFQATT and CDR2 is SNEGSKA (reference sequence). Trimming removed 0 bases from V and 5 bases from J; junction bases left unmatched: 8.

The chain links TRBV29-1 to TRBJ2-7; D possibly uses TRBD1 or TRBD2 (6 bases each). The J call may be mistaken, given a closer DNA end match to TRBJ2-5. Germline assignment: CDR1 SQVTM and CDR2 ANQGSEA. CDR3 length equals 13 residues. Here the CDR3 reads CSSIIGGLETQYF. CDR3 nucleotides: TGCAGCTCCATAATTGGGGGGCTCGAGACCCAGTACTTC.

The genes are TRBV20-1 and TRBJ2-1; D is perhaps TRBD1 or TRBD2 (5 bases each). Germline lookup yields CDR1 DFQATT and CDR2 SNEGSKA (reference sequence). The ends were cut back, 4 bases at V and 2 bases at J, with 9 bases in the middle. The CDR3 length is 13 residues. CDR3 sequence reads: CSATGATYNEQFF. CDR3 sequence (DNA): TGCAGTGCTACCGGGGCCACCTACAATGAGCAGTTCTTC.

The gene calls are TRBV13 and TRBJ2-1; D ambiguous. The last part of the DNA fits TRBJ2-7 better; the J call may be wrong. Per the germline V gene, CDR1 is PRHDT and CDR2 is FYEKMQ (reference sequence). The CDR3 consists of 14 residues. CDR3 loop: CASSPLSSYNEQYF. Written as DNA, the CDR3 is TGTGCCAGCAGCCCCTTGAGCTCCTACAATGAGCAGTACTTC.

The J gene is TRBJ2-7, the V gene TRBV24-1, with 7 bases matching TRBD1. Per the germline V gene, CDR1 is KGHDR and CDR2 is SFDVKD. This CDR3 is built from 14 residues. J was trimmed by 2 bases and V by 2 bases; bases with no gene match: 2. The CDR3 protein is CATSDSGTAYEQYF. The CDR3 region has the DNA TGTGCCACCAGTGATTCCGGGACAGCCTACGAGCAGTACTTC.

This clonotype was seen many times. The V gene is TRBV29-1, the J gene TRBJ2-1; D remains unclear. V was pared by 5 bases and J by 0 bases, with 11 bases between. The CDR3 length is 14 residues. The germline gives CDR1 SQVTM, CDR2 ANQGSEA. CDR3 region: CSVRATSSYNEQFF. Here the CDR3 DNA reads TGCAGCGTTCGGGCGACGAGCTCCTACAATGAGCAGTTCTTC.

This clonotype was detected a few times. V is TRBV5-6 and J is TRBJ2-5; no clear D gene. There are 13 residues in the CDR3. Trimming shortened V by 0 bases and J by 7 bases, and 10 bases separated the two germline ends. Germline-derived CDR1 and CDR2 are SGHDT and YYEEEE. As DNA, the CDR3 is TGTGCCAGCAGCTTGGCTGGTAAGGTGACCCAGTACTTC. Protein product: CASSLAGKVTQYF.